The 9 T cell receptor beta chains presented below share a single source sample, sequenced in a study of T cell responses to AZD1222 COVID-19 vaccine. The data were produced by immunoSEQ multiplex PCR, yet TCRdb's version contains in-frame clones alone and is incomplete. The table records approximately 110,000 clones, 70% to 90% of them present only once. Sequenced here: peripheral blood, sampled on day 0 of AZD1222 vaccination. The receptors originated from an adult in good health.

This clone has a single count. The gene calls are TRBV15 and TRBJ2-1; D perhaps matches TRBD1 (6 bases). Deletions cut 0 bases from V and 4 bases from J, with 10 bases between. This CDR3 is built from 15 residues. CDR1 and CDR2 (germline): LNHNV, YYDKDF (reference sequence). As DNA, the CDR3 is TGTGCCACCAGCAGAGATGTGACAGGTTACAATGAGCAGTTCTTC. It is translated as CATSRDVTGYNEQFF.

The chain is built from TRBV2 and TRBJ1-6, with D perhaps TRBD1 (5 bases). Trimming shortened V by 5 bases and J by 9 bases, and 17 bases separated the two germline ends. CDR3 size: 15 residues. Looked up from germline, CDR1 is SNHLY and CDR2 is FYNNEI. The CDR3 coding sequence is TGTGCCAGCAGTCAGAGGAGGGGAGGGAGTTCACCCCTCCACTTT. It specifies CASSQRRGGSSPLHF.

This clone occurred once. This sequence joins TRBV2 and TRBJ1-6, with 11 bases matching TRBD1. The trim removed 7 bases at V and 7 bases at J, leaving 15 bases unmatched. CDR1 and CDR2 from the germline V gene are SNHLY and FYNNEI. The CDR3 is 18 residues long. The CDR3 DNA is TGTGCCAGCAAGAGTAGGGGACAGGGGGTCTCGGTGAATTCACCCCTCCACTTT. This sequence encodes CASKSRGQGVSVNSPLHF. Complete variable domain (other parts from reference TRBV2 and TRBJ1-6): EPEVTQTPSHQVTQMGQEVILRCVPISNHLYFYWYRQILGQKVEFLVSFYNNEISEKSEIFDDQFSVERPDGSNFTLKIRSTKLEDSAMYFCASKSRGQGVSVNSPLHFGNGTRLTVT.

This clone was detected a few times. The rearrangement joins TRBV10-3 to TRBJ2-5; the D call may be TRBD1 or TRBD2 (5 bases each). Germline V gives CDR1 ENHRY, CDR2 SYGVKD. Trimming shortened V by 6 bases and J by 5 bases, and 19 bases separated the two germline ends. CDR3 length: 15 residues. This CDR3 reads CAIRPQVGTTETQYF. The DNA of the CDR3 is TGTGCCATCAGGCCCCAAGTGGGGACCACGGAGACCCAGTACTTC.

This clone was seen only once. This sequence joins TRBV27 and TRBJ1-5, with TRBD1 identical over 7 bases. The CDR3 runs to 15 residues. V gave up 6 bases and J gave up 0 bases; unmatched junction bases: 5. Germline loops: CDR1 MNHEY, CDR2 SMNVEV (reference sequence). The CDR3 loop reads CASRQGGNSNQPQHF. CDR3 nucleotides: TGTGCCAGCAGGCAGGGGGGGAATAGCAATCAGCCCCAGCATTTT.

The chain carries TRBV29-1 and TRBJ2-2; tentative D call: TRBD2 (5 bases). The CDR3 runs to 11 residues. CDR1 is SQVTM, CDR2 ANQGSEA, per germline. The CDR3 coding sequence is TGCAGATCGTCCGGAGGTGGGGAGCTGTTTTTT. It is translated as CRSSGGGELFF.

This clone was detected only once. The chain combines TRBV11-3 with TRBJ2-5, with unresolved D. CDR1 SGHNT and CDR2 YENEEA come from the germline V gene. Trimming pared 6 bases from V and 3 bases from J, leaving 17 bases between. The CDR3 totals 15 residues. CDR3 DNA: TGTGCCAGCAGTCCCGATCTCAACCTTAAAGAGACCCAGTACTTC. It is translated as CASSPDLNLKETQYF.

The chain couples TRBV28 to TRBJ1-5; D possibly corresponds to TRBD1 (5 bases). V lost 7 bases and J lost 2, with 12 bases in between. The CDR3 loop spans 14 amino acids. Germline V CDR1 and CDR2: MDHEN, SYDVKM. The chain's CDR3 is CASTRTSRNQPQHF. In DNA form, the CDR3 reads TGTGCCAGCACGCGGACAAGCCGCAATCAGCCCCAGCATTTT.

The rearrangement joins TRBV27 to TRBJ2-7; 7 positions agree with TRBD1. The CDR3 is 15 amino acids. V lost 2 bases and J lost 2; bases outside the gene matches: 6. Germline V lookup: CDR1 MNHEY, CDR2 SMNVEV (reference sequence). The DNA for the CDR3 is TGTGCCAGCAGTTTAACCGGGACAGTAACCTACGAGCAGTACTTC. It specifies CASSLTGTVTYEQYF.